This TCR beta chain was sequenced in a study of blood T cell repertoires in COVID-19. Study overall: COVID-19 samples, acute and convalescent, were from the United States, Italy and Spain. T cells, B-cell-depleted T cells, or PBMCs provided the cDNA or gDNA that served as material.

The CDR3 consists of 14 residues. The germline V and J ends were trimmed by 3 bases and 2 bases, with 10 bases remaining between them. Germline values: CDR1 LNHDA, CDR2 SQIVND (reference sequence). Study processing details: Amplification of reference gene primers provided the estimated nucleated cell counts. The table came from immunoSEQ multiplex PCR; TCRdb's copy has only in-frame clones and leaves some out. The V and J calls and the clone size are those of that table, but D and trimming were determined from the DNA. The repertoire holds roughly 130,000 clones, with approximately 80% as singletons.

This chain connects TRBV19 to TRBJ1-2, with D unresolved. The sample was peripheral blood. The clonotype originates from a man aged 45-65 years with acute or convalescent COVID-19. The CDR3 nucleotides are TGTGCCAGTAGTATCGGGATATTGAACTATGGCTACACCTTC. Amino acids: CASSIGILNYGYTF.